The clone carrying this T cell receptor beta chain was recorded a few times. This sample stems from a study of blood T cell repertoires in COVID-19. Study in general: Italy, Spain and the United States were the sources of the convalescent and acute COVID-19 samples. In each case, the material was cDNA or gDNA derived from T cells, B-cell-depleted T cells, or PBMCs.

The CDR3 contains 15 residues. Between the trimmed V and J ends, which lost 4 bases and 2 bases, there was a span of 15 bases. CDR1 and CDR2 from the germline V gene are SEHNR and FQNEAQ (reference sequence). In the study's own analysis: Quantification of nucleated cells was approximated via reference gene primer amplification. Clones were sequenced by immunoSEQ multiplex PCR, and TCRdb holds only the in-frame ones, with some missing. V and J calls plus clone size are reproduced from that table; the DNA served to infer D and trimming. The sample shows 68,000 or so clones, roughly nine tenths of them seen only once.

V is TRBV7-9 and J is TRBJ2-7; D is possibly TRBD1 (6 bases). Input material: peripheral blood. The clonotype originates from a man aged 50 to 60 with active COVID-19. CDR3 protein: CASSSGQSVTYEQYF. Written as DNA, the CDR3 is TGTGCCAGCAGCTCCGGACAGTCAGTAACCTACGAGCAGTACTTC.